These 24 T cell receptor beta chains share one sample of origin, sequenced in a study of blood T cells in healthy people across ages. The use of a sample-barcoded 5' primer and a J-beta primer mix characterized a second PCR of 7 to 11 cycles. MiXCR, run by TCRdb on the 5' RACE reads, gives a single entry per CDR3 protein. The sample has 890,000 or so distinct CDR3 sequences, about 59% seen once. The sample comprised blood. Receptors originate from a man between 25 and 39 years old in good health.

Worth noting for this clonotype: One junction end disagrees with the germline gene, perhaps due to a read error. The chain carries TRBV4-3 and TRBJ2-3; D might be TRBD1 or TRBD2, each matching 5 bases. Looked up from germline, CDR1 is LGHNA and CDR2 is YSLEER. The CDR3 has 15 residues. The CDR3 coding sequence is TGCGTCAGCAGCCAAGACGGGACCTCGACAGATACGCAGTATTTT. This sequence encodes CVSSQDGTSTDTQYF.

This chain joins TRBV6-5 and TRBJ2-3; 7 bases are shared with TRBD2. The CDR3 covers 19 residues. Germline CDR1 is MNHEY and CDR2 is SVGAGI. After removal of 2 bases from V and 3 bases from J, the junction contained 17 bases not matched to a gene. The CDR3 region has the DNA TGTGCCAGCAGTTACCCAATGCCCAGTGTTAGCGGGCTTACAGATACGCAGTATTTT. This codes for CASSYPMPSVSGLTDTQYF.

This clonotype was picked up many times. The V and J genes are TRBV7-2 and TRBJ2-4; 9 bases map to TRBD2. The CDR3 runs 15 residues. V trimming: 5 bases; J trimming: 8 bases; junction bases outside the gene matches: 10. Germline V gives CDR1 SGHTA, CDR2 FQGNSA. Here the CDR3 DNA reads TGTGCCAGCAGCCTCAGGCGGGGGGGCGGGGACATTCAGTACTTC. Protein: CASSLRRGGGDIQYF. The whole variable domain, remainder taken from reference TRBV7-2 and TRBJ2-4, is GAGVSQSPSNKVTEKGKDVELRCDPISGHTALYWYRQSLGQGLEFLIYFQGNSAPDKSGLPSDRFSAERTGGSVSTLTIQRTQQEDSAVYLCASSLRRGGGDIQYFGAGTRLSVL.

The rearrangement links TRBV5-1 to TRBJ2-5; TRBD1 agrees at 11 bases. The V segment lost 3 bases and the J segment 4 bases; nucleotides outside the gene matches: 8. Germline V lookup: CDR1 SGHRS, CDR2 YFSETQ. CDR3 length: 16 residues. CDR3 in DNA: TGCGCCAGCAGCTCGGAGGGGACAGGGGGTCGAGAGACCCAGTACTTC. It translates to CASSSEGTGGRETQYF. Full variable domain (remainder filled in from reference TRBV5-1 and TRBJ2-5): KAGVTQTPRYLIKTRGQQVTLSCSPISGHRSVSWYQQTPGQGLQFLFEYFSETQRNKGNFPGRFSGRQFSNSRSEMNVSTLELGDSALYLCASSSEGTGGRETQYFGPGTRLLVL.

This clonotype was seen more than once but under ten times. The chain is built from TRBV27 and TRBJ2-3; D uncertain. V lost 6 bases and J lost 5, with 18 bases in between. CDR1 and CDR2 (germline): MNHEY, SMNVEV (reference sequence). This CDR3 has 15 amino acids. The CDR3: CASSDRGAPGDTQYF. DNA of the CDR3: TGTGCCAGCAGCGACCGTGGCGCTCCTGGAGATACGCAGTATTTT.

The chain is built from TRBV7-2 and TRBJ2-7; unclear D gene. The length of the CDR3 is 12 residues. The germline gives CDR1 SGHTA, CDR2 FQGNSA. Trimming pared 5 bases from V and 7 bases from J, leaving 12 bases between. The CDR3 DNA follows: TGTGCCAGCAGCCCCCATTTCGGGGAGCAGTACTTC. This encodes CASSPHFGEQYF.

The chain is built from TRBV30 and TRBJ2-2; D is possibly TRBD2 (6 bases). Trimming stripped 2 bases from V and 4 bases from J, with 14 bases between. The CDR3 length is 15 residues. Looked up from germline, CDR1 is GTSNPN and CDR2 is SVGIG (reference sequence). The chain's CDR3 is CAWSTTRLGTGELFF. CDR3 sequence (DNA): TGTGCCTGGAGTACGACTAGGTTGGGCACCGGGGAGCTGTTTTTT.

This clonotype turned up a few times. The chain joins TRBV11-3 to TRBJ2-5; D is unclear. The CDR3 is 13 amino acids. V lost 1 base and J lost 4, with 7 bases in between. Germline V gene data show CDR1 as SGHNT and CDR2 as YENEEA. CDR3 protein: CASSLGPRETQYF. In DNA, the CDR3 is TGTGCCAGCAGCTTAGGTCCTCGAGAGACCCAGTACTTC.

For this clonotype: Mismatch with germline at one junction end may stem from a read error. J is TRBJ2-3 and V is TRBV7-3; D might be TRBD2 (6 bases). The CDR3 loop spans 16 amino acids. Germline CDR1 SGHTA, CDR2 FQGTGA. The CDR3: CASSLTGGVPTNTQYF. The CDR3 nucleotides read TGTGCCAGCAGCTTAACGGGCGGGGTCCCCACAAATACGCAGTATTTT.

This sequence joins TRBV6-6 and TRBJ1-4; D is perhaps TRBD1 (5 bases). Looked up from germline, CDR1 is MNHNY and CDR2 is SVGAGI (reference sequence). The CDR3 runs 16 residues. The ends were cut back, 7 bases at V and 0 bases at J, with 15 bases in the middle. CDR3 protein: CASTSLRGATNEKLFF. DNA of the CDR3: TGTGCCAGCACCTCTCTGAGGGGCGCAACTAATGAAAAACTGTTTTTT.

This rearrangement joins TRBV7-2 to TRBJ1-5; D is perhaps TRBD1 (6 bases). Germline lookup yields CDR1 SGHTA and CDR2 FQGNSA. V lost 5 bases, J lost 7 bases, and 12 bases lay in between. CDR3 length: 13 residues. The DNA for the CDR3 is TGTGCCAGCAGCGGGGCGGGGGCCCAGCCCCAGCATTTT. This translates into CASSGAGAQPQHF.

This clonotype was recorded once. V and J are TRBV11-2 and TRBJ1-6, with 12 nucleotides matching TRBD1. V was clipped by 6 bases and J by 10 bases; unmatched bases: 10. Germline lookup yields CDR1 SGHAT and CDR2 FQNNGV. The CDR3 extends over 16 amino acids. The CDR3 reads CASSFPTGTGGSPLHF. The CDR3 bases are TGTGCCAGCAGTTTTCCGACCGGGACAGGGGGCTCACCCCTCCACTTT.

J is TRBJ2-7 and V is TRBV4-3, with no clear D. This CDR3 spans 13 amino acids. Germline loops: CDR1 LGHNA, CDR2 YSLEER. V was cut by 1 base and J by 3 bases, with 7 bases left in between. As DNA, the CDR3 is TGCGCCAGCAGCCAAGGGCCCTACTACGAGCAGTACTTC. This codes for CASSQGPYYEQYF.

This chain connects TRBV18 to TRBJ1-5; no reliable D call. Germline lookup yields CDR1 KGHSH and CDR2 LQKENI. Trimming took off 0 bases at V and 9 bases at J, with 6 bases between the two ends. The length of the CDR3 is 12 residues. The CDR3 sequence: CASSPPNGPQHF. The CDR3 coding sequence is TGTGCCAGCTCACCACCGAATGGGCCCCAGCATTTT.

V and J are TRBV4-2 and TRBJ2-7; D is possibly TRBD1 (5 bases). V lost 1 base and J lost 3, with 10 bases in between. CDR3 length: 14 residues. Germline assignment: CDR1 LGHNA and CDR2 YNFKEQ. CDR3 sequence reads: CASSQATVNYEQYF. DNA for the CDR3: TGTGCCAGCAGCCAAGCGACAGTGAACTACGAGCAGTACTTC.

The chain combines TRBV5-1 with TRBJ2-3; 8 bases match TRBD1. Per the germline V gene, CDR1 is SGHRS and CDR2 is YFSETQ. The V segment lost 3 bases and the J segment 0 bases; nucleotides outside the gene matches: 3. The CDR3 is 15 amino acids. CDR3 sequence reads: CASSYRGTSTDTQYF. In DNA form, the CDR3 reads TGCGCCAGCAGCTACAGGGGGACTAGCACAGATACGCAGTATTTT.

This clonotype was seen once. The J gene is TRBJ2-7, the V gene TRBV7-9; 13 bases line up with TRBD2. This CDR3 has 15 residues. Germline loops: CDR1 SEHNR, CDR2 FQNEAQ (reference sequence). Trimming cost V 4 bases and J 7 bases; bases outside gene matches: 7. The CDR3 spells CASSSGLAGVAEQYF. DNA of the CDR3: TGTGCCAGCAGCTCCGGACTAGCGGGGGTAGCTGAGCAGTACTTC.

This sequence joins TRBV6-4 and TRBJ2-5, with D unresolved. The CDR3 runs 14 residues. V lost 0 bases, J lost 2 bases, and 7 bases lay in between. Germline CDR1 and CDR2: MRHNA and SNTAGT. This CDR3 reads CASSDSPRQETQYF. The CDR3 region has the DNA TGTGCCAGCAGTGACTCTCCGCGGCAAGAGACCCAGTACTTC.

CDR3 bases: TGTGCCAGCAGCAACGCGGGACGGTATAGCAATCAGCCCCAGCATTTT. Translated: CASSNAGRYSNQPQHF. The rearrangement links TRBV6-5 to TRBJ1-5, with D possibly TRBD1 on 5 matching bases. The germline V gene encodes CDR1 MNHEY and CDR2 SVGAGI. Trimming removed 6 bases from V and 0 bases from J, with 15 bases in between. CDR3 length: 16 residues.

This clonotype was observed a few times. V usage is TRBV9 and J usage is TRBJ2-3; D gene ambiguous. Germline V lookup: CDR1 SGDLS, CDR2 YYNGEE. The CDR3 runs to 14 residues. V shed 0 bases and J shed 0 bases, with 5 bases lying between them. CDR3 protein: CASSVDGSTDTQYF. The CDR3 region has the DNA TGTGCCAGCAGCGTAGACGGAAGCACAGATACGCAGTATTTT.

V usage is TRBV7-2 and J usage is TRBJ2-7, with 10 nucleotides matching TRBD1. The CDR3 contains 15 residues. Losses at the gene ends were 5 bases for V and 0 bases for J; bases not matched to a gene: 4. From germline, CDR1 is SGHTA and CDR2 FQGNSA. CDR3 in amino acids: CTSSEGQGISYEQYF. CDR3 sequence (DNA): TGTACCAGCAGCGAGGGACAGGGGATCTCCTACGAGCAGTACTTC.

The CDR3 sequence: CASSRPRNAYEQYF. The CDR3 coding sequence is TGTGCCAGCAGCCGTCCGCGAAATGCCTACGAGCAGTACTTC. The chain is built from TRBV6-2 or TRBV6-3 and TRBJ2-7, with D unresolved. The germline CDR1 and CDR2 sequences are MNHEY and SVGEGT. The CDR3 is 14 residues long. V lost 6 bases and J lost 2, with 14 bases in between.

V gene TRBV7-9 combines with J gene TRBJ2-1; D call uncertain. CDR3 size: 15 residues. Trimming pared 7 bases from V and 6 bases from J, leaving 19 bases between. CDR1 is SEHNR, CDR2 FQNEAQ, per germline (reference sequence). The CDR3 protein is CASTPSAPTGNEQFF. The CDR3 nucleotides are TGTGCCAGCACCCCCTCTGCCCCCACGGGCAATGAGCAGTTCTTC.

The chain is built from TRBV30 and TRBJ2-1; D is uncertain. The germline V and J ends were trimmed by 2 bases and 12 bases, with 11 bases remaining between them. Germline assignment: CDR1 GTSNPN and CDR2 SVGIG (reference sequence). This CDR3 region has 11 residues. The CDR3 DNA sequence: TGTGCCTGGAGTACGGCGCCAGGGCAGTTCTTC. This gives the protein CAWSTAPGQFF.